These 18 T cell receptor delta chains were all obtained from the same sample, sequenced in a study of gamma-delta T cells after stem cell transplantation. With CATT, TCRdb re-called clones from the RT-PCR reads. The sample comprises 2,100 or so delta-chain clones, about 4.6% of which are singletons, and about 33% rests with the top ten. What was sequenced was gamma-delta T cells. These receptors all stem from a human donor. It is not recorded whose cells these are; they may come from a transplant donor.

This clone is deemed large. The sample holds other DNA sequences that translate to the same CDR3. The chain links TRDV2 to TRDJ1; TRDD3 matches 9 bases. Trimming removed 3 bases from V and 0 bases from J; junction bases left unmatched: 13. The CDR3 runs 18 residues. Germline assignment: CDR1 GEAIGNYY and CDR2 EKD. CDR3 nucleotide sequence: TGTGCCTGTGACTCGGTCGGTACTGGGGGACCCTACACCGATAAACTCATCTTT. It is translated as CACDSVGTGGPYTDKLIF.

Comment on this clone: Only one base separates this from a far larger clonotype, so it likely reflects a read error. This chain uses TRDV2 with TRDJ1; D not resolved. The V and J ends lost 0 bases and 2 bases respectively, with 30 bases between them. Per germline, CDR1 GEAIGNYY and CDR2 EKD. This CDR3 comprises 21 residues. CDR3 protein: CACDTPMPGRTGRGLTDKLIF. For the CDR3, the DNA is TGTGCCTGTGACACCCCCATGCCAGGTCGTACGGGACGAGGCCTTACCGATAAACTCATCTTT.

Concerning this clone: One base separates it from a far larger clone, so it is likely a read error. This same CDR3 is encoded by further DNA sequences in the sample. The chain couples TRDV2 to TRDJ1; TRDD3 agrees at 7 bases. CDR1 is GEAIGNYY and CDR2 is EKD in the germline V gene. The CDR3 is 18 residues long. The V and J ends lost 0 bases and 0 bases, in that order; junction bases with no gene match: 12. CDR3 amino acids: CACDTVRGMPLNTDKLIF. The CDR3 bases are TGTGCCTGTGACACCGTGAGGGGGATGCCTCTCAACACCGATAAACTCATCTTT.

A few counts support this clone. This is likely an artifact of a read error, given a far larger clone one base away. Within the sample, other DNA sequences also encode this same CDR3. This chain links TRDV2 with TRDJ1, with 7 positions matching TRDD3. The CDR3 consists of 16 residues. The V gene's germline CDR1 is GEAIGNYY and CDR2 EKD. The CDR3 spells CACDTVGTRGGSKLIF. The CDR3 nucleotides read TGCGCCTGTGACACGGTCGGAACTCGGGGGGGATCCAAACTCATCTTT.

Worth noting for this clone: With only one base between it and a far larger clone, this is likely a read error. Additional DNA sequences in this sample encode the identical CDR3. The chain combines TRDV2 with TRDJ1; 9 bases agree with TRDD3. CDR3 length equals 14 residues. V shed 7 bases and J 3 bases; nucleotides not matched to a gene: 8. CDR1 GEAIGNYY and CDR2 EKD come from the germline V gene. DNA for the CDR3: TGTGCCTGCCAAGAGCTGGGGGATTCCGATAAACTCATCTTT. The encoded protein is CACQELGDSDKLIF.

In its sample, this clone was seen a few times. The mismatch at residue 4 between this DNA's translation and the TCRdb protein of a much larger clone likely reflects a read error; the protein shown is translated from the DNA. The J gene is TRDJ1, the V gene TRDV2, with 7 bases identical to TRDD3. Losses at the gene ends were 5 bases for V and 3 bases for J; bases not matched to a gene: 17. CDR1 and CDR2 from the germline V gene are GEAIGNYY and EKD. The CDR3 covers 17 residues. CDR3 sequence: CACGILGTVLGSDKLIF. The CDR3 region has the DNA TGTGCCTGTGGCATCTTGGGGACTGTACTGGGGTCCGATAAACTCATCTTT.

Concerning this clone: This sequence is one base from a far larger clone and is likely a read error. The chain has TRDV2 and TRDJ1; D not certain. The germline CDR1 and CDR2 sequences are GEAIGNYY and EKD. The CDR3 has 14 amino acids. CDR3 bases: TGTGCCCGTGACTCATTAGTCTTAGGCGATAAACTCATCTTT. Its translation is CARDSLVLGDKLIF.

With regard to this clone: TCRdb's listed protein matches a much larger clone and diverges from this DNA's translation at residue 10, likely through a read error; the protein shown comes from the DNA. The CDR3 here is CACDTVDGGCAGTDKLIF. The CDR3 region has the DNA TGTGCCTGTGACACCGTTGATGGGGGATGCGCAGGGACCGATAAACTCATCTTT. The genes are TRDV2 and TRDJ1, with TRDD3 identical over 8 bases. The V segment lost 0 bases and the J segment 2 bases; nucleotides outside the gene matches: 13. Germline-derived CDR1 and CDR2 are GEAIGNYY and EKD. This CDR3 spans 18 amino acids.

About this clone itself: TCRdb assigns this DNA the protein of a much larger clone, which departs from its translation at residue 8; this likely reflects a read error, and the protein shown comes from translating the DNA. The V call is TRDV2, the J call TRDJ1; D is unclear. There are 14 residues in the CDR3. Per germline, CDR1 GEAIGNYY and CDR2 EKD. V gave up 3 bases and J gave up 4 bases, with 14 bases separating them. The chain's CDR3 is CACDSLVSGDKLIF. CDR3 nucleotides: TGTGCCTGTGACTCATTAGTCTCAGGCGATAAACTCATCTTT.

The table lists this clone with a few counts. This clone may be a read error of a much larger clone one base away. V and J are TRDV2 and TRDJ1; 9 bases match TRDD3. The CDR3 is 19 amino acids. V gave up 0 bases and J gave up 0 bases; unmatched junction bases: 13. Per the germline V gene, CDR1 is GEAIGNYY and CDR2 is EKD. CDR3 residues: CACDTVDSRGDTYTDKLIF. Written as DNA, the CDR3 is TGTGCCTGTGACACCGTAGATTCCAGGGGGGATACATACACCGATAAACTCATCTTT.

Comments on this clone: TCRdb's entry gives the protein of a much larger clone, which mismatches this DNA's translation at residue 6, likely from a read error; the protein reported here is translated from the DNA. V usage is TRDV2 and J usage is TRDJ1; D is ambiguous. V dropped 1 base and J dropped 4 bases, with 12 bases sitting between them. CDR1 is GEAIGNYY, CDR2 EKD, per germline. This CDR3 is 14 amino acids long. The CDR3 region is CACDTLGVRDKLIF. For the CDR3, the DNA is TGTGCCTGTGACACGTTGGGCGTACGCGATAAACTCATCTTT.

Remarks on this clone: TCRdb shows a much larger clone's protein in place of this DNA's translation, and the two differ at residue 4, likely through a read error; the protein shown is translated from the DNA. CDR3 sequence (DNA): TGTGCCTGTTACACCGTTGGAAGGTACACCGATAAACTCATCTTT. Translation: CACYTVGRYTDKLIF. The chain carries TRDV2 and TRDJ1; D is undetermined. The length of the CDR3 is 15 residues. In germline, CDR1 is GEAIGNYY, CDR2 EKD.

This clone was observed a few times. V and J are TRDV2 and TRDJ1; D is perhaps TRDD3 (6 bases). From germline, CDR1 is GEAIGNYY and CDR2 EKD. This CDR3 is built from 19 residues. Between the trimmed V and J ends, which lost 0 bases and 0 bases, there was a span of 22 bases. Here the CDR3 DNA reads TGTGCCTGTGACACCGTGGGGATCCTCTCCGATTCCTACACCGATAAACTCATCTTT. It specifies CACDTVGILSDSYTDKLIF.

In this sample, this clone turned up a few times. It is likely a read error: a sequence one base away is far more abundant. The same CDR3 is also encoded by other DNA sequences in this sample. The J gene is TRDJ1, the V gene TRDV2, with D unclear. V dropped 2 bases and J dropped 2 bases, with 23 bases sitting between them. CDR3 length: 18 amino acids. CDR1 and CDR2 from the germline V gene are GEAIGNYY and EKD. The CDR3 region has the DNA TGTGCCTGTGACAGTCTTAGTCTCGGAGAACCGTATACCGATAAACTCATCTTT. This translates into CACDSLSLGEPYTDKLIF.

To note about this clone: This is likely an artifact of a read error, given a far larger clone one base away. The rearrangement uses TRDV2 and TRDJ1; 7 bases are shared with TRDD3. V shed 9 bases and J 0 bases; nucleotides not matched to a gene: 18. Germline CDR1 reads GEAIGNYY; CDR2 reads EKD. This CDR3 is 17 amino acids long. The CDR3 spells CARDRLLGHQNTDKLIF. For the CDR3, the DNA is TGTGCCCGCGATAGGCTACTGGGGCACCAGAACACCGATAAACTCATCTTT.

On this clone itself: The TCRdb record carries a much larger clone's protein, which differs from this DNA's translation at residue 7; a read error is the likely cause, and the protein listed here is the DNA translation. The chain recombines TRDV2 with TRDJ1; D remains ambiguous. Germline assignment: CDR1 GEAIGNYY and CDR2 EKD. The CDR3 spans 16 residues. V gave up 4 bases and J gave up 0 bases, with 17 bases separating them. Here the CDR3 reads CACDLLRAQYTDKLIF. The CDR3 DNA reads as TGTGCCTGTGATTTACTGAGGGCTCAGTACACCGATAAACTCATCTTT.

This clone was seen a few times. A far larger clone lies a single base away; this is likely a read error. In the same sample, other DNA sequences code for this CDR3. This rearrangement joins TRDV2 to TRDJ1; 8 bases agree with TRDD3. The V gene's germline CDR1 is GEAIGNYY and CDR2 EKD. The CDR3 loop spans 16 amino acids. The CDR3 region has the DNA TGTGCCTGTGATTTACTGGGGGCTCAGTACACCGATAAACTTATCTTT. The encoded protein is CACDLLGAQYTDKLIF.

Points on this clone: The TCRdb protein comes from a much larger clone and disagrees with this DNA's translation at residue 8, likely due to a read error; the protein given here is derived from the DNA. The rearrangement links TRDV2 to TRDJ1, with D maybe TRDD3 (6 bases). Germline V gene data show CDR1 as GEAIGNYY and CDR2 as EKD. V lost 3 bases and J lost 2, with 15 bases in between. The CDR3 loop spans 15 amino acids. The CDR3 protein is CACDLLGTITDKLIF. CDR3 nucleotide sequence: TGTGCCTGTGACCTCCTGGGGACGATAACCGATAAACTCATCTTT.